A single sample gave rise to the 19 T cell receptor beta chains below, sequenced in a study of T cell responses to AZD1222 COVID-19 vaccine. Measured with immunoSEQ multiplex PCR; TCRdb has only the in-frame clones, and not every one. The sample yields some 56,000 clones, approximately 89% seen once. This specimen consisted of peripheral blood, obtained 28 days after the second AZD1222 dose. These receptors were collected from an adult who received the AZD1222 COVID-19 vaccine.

The chain has TRBV30 and TRBJ2-6; tentative D call: TRBD2 (5 bases). The CDR3 has 14 amino acids. Germline loops: CDR1 GTSNPN, CDR2 SVGIG (reference sequence). Trimming pared 4 bases from V and 0 bases from J, leaving 7 bases between. The CDR3 protein is CAWKEGSGANVLTF. CDR3 bases: TGTGCCTGGAAAGAGGGCTCTGGGGCCAACGTCCTGACTTTC.

The rearrangement joins TRBV10-2 to TRBJ2-4; the match to TRBD1 covers 8 bases. CDR1 is WSHSY, CDR2 SAAADI, per germline. The V gene end was trimmed by 5 bases and the J gene end by 1 base; junction bases not matched to a gene: 4. This CDR3 has 15 amino acids. The CDR3 nucleotides are TGCGCCAGCAGTTCCAGGACAGGGGCCAAAAACATTCAGTACTTC. Encoded protein: CASSSRTGAKNIQYF.

The chain carries TRBV27 and TRBJ1-1; tentative D call: TRBD1 (6 bases). The CDR3 extends over 15 amino acids. The ends were cut back, 0 bases at V and 5 bases at J, with 13 bases in the middle. CDR1 and CDR2 (germline): MNHEY, SMNVEV (reference sequence). CDR3 sequence reads: CASSLSRGARTEAFF. DNA of the CDR3: TGTGCCAGCAGTTTATCGAGGGGGGCGCGGACTGAAGCTTTCTTT.

V usage is TRBV5-1 and J usage is TRBJ2-1; TRBD1 might be the D (6 bases). CDR3 size: 15 residues. V lost 0 bases, J lost 6 bases, and 13 bases lay in between. The germline gives CDR1 SGHRS, CDR2 YFSETQ. The CDR3 here is CASSLGTDVSNEQFF. CDR3 bases: TGCGCCAGCAGCTTGGGGACAGACGTCTCCAATGAGCAGTTCTTC.

The rearrangement links TRBV24-1 to TRBJ2-7; D may correspond to TRBD1 or TRBD2 (6 bases each). The CDR3 sequence is 18 residues long. The V gene lost 0 bases and the J gene lost 4 bases, with 21 bases spanning the gap. Germline assignment: CDR1 KGHDR and CDR2 SFDVKD. For the CDR3, the DNA is TGTGCCACCAGTGATTTGCAAGGGGTGGGGGGCCGTGGATACGAGCAGTACTTC. It is translated as CATSDLQGVGGRGYEQYF.

The chain is built from TRBV12-5 and TRBJ2-5; TRBD2 aligns across 12 bases. The CDR3 has 16 amino acids. J was trimmed by 5 bases and V by 1 base; bases with no gene match: 5. Germline loops: CDR1 LGHNT, CDR2 FRNRAP. The CDR3 reads CASGLATSGGGETQYF. Written as DNA, the CDR3 is TGTGCTAGTGGTTTGGCGACTAGCGGGGGCGGGGAGACCCAGTACTTC.

This clone was observed a single time. The chain employs TRBV29-1 and TRBJ2-3, with TRBD2 matching over 12 bases. Germline V lookup: CDR1 SQVTM, CDR2 ANQGSEA. The V segment lost 3 bases and the J segment 0 bases; nucleotides outside the gene matches: 16. The CDR3 contains 20 residues. Here the CDR3 DNA reads TGCAGCGTTGACGTATTGTGGGGGCTAGGGACTAGCGGGAGCACAGATACGCAGTATTTT. It yields the protein CSVDVLWGLGTSGSTDTQYF.

The genes are TRBV21-1 and TRBJ1-2; the D call of TRBD1 is as the table states it, not checked on the DNA. TRBV21-1 is classified as a pseudogene. The CDR3 is made up of 14 amino acids. DNA for the CDR3: TGTGCCAGCAGCAAGGACAGGGGGAACTATGGCTACACCTTC. Protein sequence: CASSKDRGNYGYTF.

The chain combines TRBV24-1 with TRBJ1-5; a possible D gene is TRBD1 (6 bases). The CDR3 runs 15 residues. V was trimmed by 7 bases and J by 2 bases, leaving 14 bases between them. From germline, CDR1 is KGHDR and CDR2 SFDVKD. CDR3 amino acids: CATSPGEAGNQPQHF. The CDR3 nucleotides are TGTGCCACCAGCCCAGGGGAGGCAGGCAATCAGCCCCAGCATTTT.

In its sample, this clone was seen once. The V gene is TRBV5-8, the J gene TRBJ2-2, with D uncertain. With 3 bases removed from V and 0 bases from J, the gap between germline ends came to 9 bases. The CDR3 has 15 residues. CDR1 is SGHTS and CDR2 is YDEGEE in the germline V gene. CDR3 coding DNA: TGTGCCAGCAGCTCCGCAACAACGAACACCGGGGAGCTGTTTTTT. Its translation: CASSSATTNTGELFF.

The chain combines TRBV5-4 with TRBJ2-7, with a tentative D call TRBD2 (5 bases). The ends were cut back, 0 bases at V and 3 bases at J, with 10 bases in the middle. Per germline, CDR1 SGHNT and CDR2 YYREEE (reference sequence). The CDR3 contains 14 residues. DNA of the CDR3: TGTGCCAGCAGCTTGGGCGACGGGGTCTACGAGCAGTACTTC. Translation: CASSLGDGVYEQYF.

In this sample, this clone turned up once. The chain employs TRBV5-1 and TRBJ1-3; tentative D call: TRBD1 (6 bases). The CDR3 runs 15 residues. From germline, CDR1 is SGHRS and CDR2 YFSETQ. The V end was cut by 0 bases, the J end by 2 bases, with 9 bases between. DNA for the CDR3: TGCGCCAGCAGCTTGGCACAGGGAACTGGAAACACCATATATTTT. This codes for CASSLAQGTGNTIYF. The full variable domain, with the rest looked up from reference TRBV5-1 and TRBJ1-3, is KAGVTQTPRYLIKTRGQQVTLSCSPISGHRSVSWYQQTPGQGLQFLFEYFSETQRNKGNFPGRFSGRQFSNSRSEMNVSTLELGDSALYLCASSLAQGTGNTIYFGEGSWLTVV.

This chain links TRBV5-5 with TRBJ1-1; D gene ambiguous. V was trimmed by 6 bases and J by 0 bases, leaving 12 bases between them. Germline V gene sequence: CDR1 SGHKS, CDR2 YYEKEE (reference sequence). The length of the CDR3 is 14 residues. The CDR3 region is CASTLSILNTEAFF. CDR3 nucleotides: TGTGCCAGCACCCTAAGCATTTTGAACACTGAAGCTTTCTTT. The entire variable domain, with the rest obtained from reference TRBV5-5 and TRBJ1-1, is as follows: DAGVTQSPTHLIKTRGQQVTLRCSPISGHKSVSWYQQVLGQGPQFIFQYYEKEERGRGNFPDRFSARQFPNYSSELNVNALLLGDSALYLCASTLSILNTEAFFGQGTRLTVV.

The chain has TRBV5-6 and TRBJ2-5, with 7 bases lining up with TRBD1. The J segment lost 3 bases and the V segment lost 5 bases, leaving 4 bases of the junction unmatched. The CDR3 consists of 13 residues. The germline V gene encodes CDR1 SGHDT and CDR2 YYEEEE. The CDR3 bases are TGTGCCAGCAGACTACAGGGGAAAGAGACCCAGTACTTC. Its protein product is CASRLQGKETQYF.

J is TRBJ1-1 and V is TRBV6-2 or TRBV6-3; D ambiguous. CDR1 and CDR2 from the germline V gene are MNHEY and SVGEGT. The CDR3 has 12 amino acids. V lost 5 bases and J 7 bases, leaving 11 bases between the germline ends. The CDR3 reads CASSKVQVEAFF. The CDR3 nucleotides are TGTGCCAGCAGTAAAGTCCAGGTTGAAGCTTTCTTT.

This clone was counted a single time. V and J are TRBV6-5 and TRBJ2-2; the D is unclear. The V end lost 11 bases, the J end lost 1 base, and 17 bases lay between the germline ends. Germline CDR1 and CDR2: MNHEY and SVGAGI. This CDR3 contains 15 residues. The CDR3: CAALFGTQNTGELFF. The CDR3 DNA reads as TGTGCCGCCCTCTTCGGCACACAGAACACCGGGGAGCTGTTTTTT.

The V and J genes are TRBV7-2 and TRBJ2-7; D is undetermined. Germline loops: CDR1 SGHTA, CDR2 FQGNSA. The CDR3 covers 13 residues. The V and J ends lost 3 bases and 0 bases respectively, with 6 bases between them. Here the CDR3 DNA reads TGTGCCAGCAGCTTTGACGGCTCCTACGAGCAGTACTTC. It yields the protein CASSFDGSYEQYF.

V usage is TRBV10-3 and J usage is TRBJ1-6, with 8 bases that match TRBD1. Germline V gene sequence: CDR1 ENHRY, CDR2 SYGVKD. With 3 bases clipped from V and 10 bases from J, the junction kept 2 bases outside the gene matches. There are 13 residues in the CDR3. As DNA, the CDR3 is TGTGCCATCAGTGAACAGGGGGGGTCACCCCTCCACTTT. Encoded protein: CAISEQGGSPLHF.

The V gene is TRBV27, the J gene TRBJ1-6; no reliable D call. CDR1 is MNHEY and CDR2 is SMNVEV in the germline V gene (reference sequence). CDR3 length: 14 residues. The ends were cut back, 7 bases at V and 9 bases at J, with 16 bases in the middle. DNA of the CDR3: TGTGCCAGCACCTCCGAAGGGTGGTCTTCACCCCTCCACTTT. It yields the protein CASTSEGWSSPLHF.